This entry lists 16 T cell receptor beta chains sequenced from one sample in a study of T cells in Graves' hyperthyroidism and ophthalmopathy. The CDR3 regions of TCR beta were amplified from RNA transcripts. HTBI primers were employed in a first-round RT-PCR of the TCR CDR3. MiXCR was run by TCRdb on the multiplex PCR reads, yielding one entry per CDR3 protein. The data contain about 600,000 distinct CDR3 sequences, 13% to 15% of them singletons. The specimen was blood. The source of these receptors is a woman between 18 and 29 years old with Graves' ophthalmopathy.

This clonotype occurred many times. The chain has TRBV10-3 and TRBJ2-1, with 9 bases matching TRBD2. The CDR3 sequence is 16 residues long. The germline V gene has CDR1 ENHRY and CDR2 SYGVKD. With 2 bases clipped from V and 2 bases from J, the junction kept 4 bases outside the gene matches. CDR3 DNA: TGTGCCATCAGTGAGATAGCGGGGGCTGCCTACAATGAGCAGTTCTTC. Protein: CAISEIAGAAYNEQFF.

About this clonotype itself: A much larger clone lies a single base off, so this may be a read error. The V and J genes are TRBV20-1 and TRBJ2-5, with a possible D match to TRBD2 (5 bases). The CDR3 covers 12 residues. CDR1 and CDR2 from the germline V gene are DFQATT and SNEGSKA (reference sequence). The CDR3 DNA reads TGCGGTGCTCCCGGACTGCAAGAGACCCAGTACTTC. Translation: CGAPGLQETQYF.

This clonotype came up a few times. This sequence joins TRBV18 and TRBJ2-5; D might be TRBD2 (6 bases). The V gene lost 2 bases and the J gene lost 0 bases, with 13 bases spanning the gap. This CDR3 is 16 amino acids long. Germline V gives CDR1 KGHSH, CDR2 LQKENI. The CDR3 DNA follows: TGTGCCAGCTCACCAGGAGTGGGACTGGACCAAGAGACCCAGTACTTC. This encodes CASSPGVGLDQETQYF.

In this sample, this clonotype turned up many times. The chain has TRBV11-2 and TRBJ1-1; no reliable D call. CDR1 and CDR2 from the germline V gene are SGHAT and FQNNGV. V lost 3 bases, J lost 3 bases, and 17 bases lay in between. This CDR3 has 16 residues. The DNA of the CDR3 is TGTGCCAGCAGCTTCCGAATACCGGGGAGGGACACTGAAGCTTTCTTT. Its protein is CASSFRIPGRDTEAFF.

Concerning this clonotype: It may be a read error: a sequence one base away is much more abundant. The chain employs TRBV7-9 and TRBJ2-6; 10 bases are shared with TRBD1. Germline assignment: CDR1 SEHNR and CDR2 FQNEAQ (reference sequence). The CDR3 covers 17 residues. The CDR3 region is CASSRGTGVSGTNVLTF. CDR3 nucleotides: TGTGCCAGCAGCCGAGGGACAGGGGTTTCTGGGACCAACGTCCTGACTTTC. Complete variable domain (other parts from reference TRBV7-9 and TRBJ2-6): DTGVSQNPRHKITKRGQNVTFRCDPISEHNRLYWYRQTLGQGPEFLTYFQNEAQLEKSRLLSDRFSAERPKGSFSTLEIQRTEQGDSAMYLCASSRGTGVSGTNVLTFGAGSRLTVL.

Ten or more counts support this clonotype. The chain recombines TRBV7-9 with TRBJ2-7; 8 bases agree with TRBD2. Germline trimming cut 5 bases from V and 4 bases from J; bases unmatched to any gene: 13. Germline values: CDR1 SEHNR, CDR2 FQNEAQ (reference sequence). The CDR3 spans 16 residues. Written as DNA, the CDR3 is TGTGCCAGCAGCGCATCGAGCGGGAGAGGGCTATACGAGCAGTACTTC. This translates into CASSASSGRGLYEQYF.

The V call is TRBV7-9, the J call TRBJ2-7, with D maybe TRBD2 (5 bases). V was clipped by 3 bases and J by 0 bases, with 12 bases between them. The CDR3 sequence is 15 residues long. Germline-derived CDR1 and CDR2 are SEHNR and FQNEAQ (reference sequence). CDR3 coding DNA: TGTGCCAGCAGCTTCCTGCGGGCGTACTCCTACGAGCAGTACTTC. Its protein product is CASSFLRAYSYEQYF.

This clonotype has at least ten counts. The V call is TRBV28, the J call TRBJ1-3; D is uncertain. Trimming took 4 bases from V and 0 from J, leaving 10 bases between them. CDR1 and CDR2 from the germline V gene are MDHEN and SYDVKM. This CDR3 comprises 15 residues. The CDR3 sequence: CASSSGGVSGNTIYF. The CDR3 DNA reads as TGTGCCAGCAGTTCCGGCGGGGTCTCTGGAAACACCATATATTTT. The variable domain in full, completed from reference TRBV28 and TRBJ1-3, reads DVKVTQSSRYLVKRTGEKVFLECVQDMDHENMFWYRQDPGLGLRLIYFSYDVKMKEKGDIPEGYSVSREKKERFSLILESASTNQTSMYLCASSSGGVSGNTIYFGEGSWLTVV.

This clonotype was seen many times. The chain is built from TRBV6-1 and TRBJ1-4; no clear D. The CDR3 is made up of 14 amino acids. V lost 4 bases and J lost 8, with 14 bases in between. From germline, CDR1 is MNHNS and CDR2 SASEGT. CDR3 sequence reads: CASSGASMEEKLFF. The CDR3 region has the DNA TGTGCCAGCAGTGGCGCATCGATGGAAGAAAAACTGTTTTTT.

This clonotype was counted many times. The chain carries TRBV6-2 or TRBV6-3 and TRBJ2-7; 11 bases align to TRBD2. The CDR3 is made up of 16 amino acids. The trim removed 6 bases at V and 0 bases at J, leaving 7 bases unmatched. The germline gives CDR1 MNHEY, CDR2 SVGEGT. DNA of the CDR3: TGTGCCAGCAGCCCCGGACTAGCGGGTTACTCCTACGAGCAGTACTTC. Residues: CASSPGLAGYSYEQYF.

This clonotype was recorded many times. The chain joins TRBV7-2 to TRBJ2-6; no definite D call. The V end was cut by 5 bases, the J end by 0 bases, with 11 bases between. The length of the CDR3 is 16 residues. CDR1 is SGHTA, CDR2 FQGNSA, per germline. CDR3 loop: CASSLGWGSGANVLTF. CDR3 nucleotides: TGTGCCAGCAGCCTGGGGTGGGGCTCTGGGGCCAACGTCCTGACTTTC. Full variable domain (rest looked up from reference TRBV7-2 and TRBJ2-6): GAGVSQSPSNKVTEKGKDVELRCDPISGHTALYWYRQSLGQGLEFLIYFQGNSAPDKSGLPSDRFSAERTGGSVSTLTIQRTQQEDSAVYLCASSLGWGSGANVLTFGAGSRLTVL.

This clonotype has a count of ten or more. The chain employs TRBV7-2 and TRBJ2-7; 7 bases line up with TRBD1. CDR1 and CDR2 (germline): SGHTA, FQGNSA. J lost 2 bases, V lost 8 bases, and 12 bases had no gene match. The CDR3 has 15 residues. CDR3 DNA: TGTGCCAGCGTCCCACGACAGGGTCAAACCTACGAGCAGTACTTC. This codes for CASVPRQGQTYEQYF.

The chain couples TRBV6-4 to TRBJ2-7, with 9 bases identical to TRBD1. CDR3 length: 17 residues. Germline V lookup: CDR1 MRHNA, CDR2 SNTAGT. V trimming: 4 bases; J trimming: 2 bases; junction bases outside the gene matches: 12. CDR3 DNA: TGTGCCAGCAGTGCCCTCCCGGGACAGGGAACAACCTACGAGCAGTACTTC. As protein: CASSALPGQGTTYEQYF.

The table lists this clonotype with a count of one. The chain employs TRBV4-2 and TRBJ1-1, with D uncertain. This CDR3 is built from 13 residues. V shed 0 bases and J shed 6 bases, with 8 bases lying between them. Per the germline V gene, CDR1 is LGHNA and CDR2 is YNFKEQ. CDR3 sequence: CASSQDWWAEAFF. DNA of the CDR3: TGTGCCAGCAGCCAAGACTGGTGGGCTGAAGCTTTCTTT.

The CDR3 spells CASSMTRGVGHEQYF. The CDR3 DNA sequence: TGTGCCAGTAGTATGACGAGGGGAGTGGGCCACGAGCAGTACTTC. V and J are TRBV19 and TRBJ2-7; D may match TRBD1 or TRBD2 (5 bases each). There are 15 residues in the CDR3. Per the germline V gene, CDR1 is LNHDA and CDR2 is SQIVND (reference sequence). Deletions cut 3 bases from V and 5 bases from J, with 17 bases between.

This clonotype was recorded at least ten times. The V call is TRBV18, the J call TRBJ2-5; D is ambiguous. CDR1 KGHSH and CDR2 LQKENI come from the germline V gene. The CDR3 has 14 amino acids. Trimming removed 3 bases from V and 1 base from J, with 9 bases in between. The CDR3 DNA follows: TGTGCCAGCTCACCGCGGACGGTCCAAGAGACCCAGTACTTC. This sequence encodes CASSPRTVQETQYF.